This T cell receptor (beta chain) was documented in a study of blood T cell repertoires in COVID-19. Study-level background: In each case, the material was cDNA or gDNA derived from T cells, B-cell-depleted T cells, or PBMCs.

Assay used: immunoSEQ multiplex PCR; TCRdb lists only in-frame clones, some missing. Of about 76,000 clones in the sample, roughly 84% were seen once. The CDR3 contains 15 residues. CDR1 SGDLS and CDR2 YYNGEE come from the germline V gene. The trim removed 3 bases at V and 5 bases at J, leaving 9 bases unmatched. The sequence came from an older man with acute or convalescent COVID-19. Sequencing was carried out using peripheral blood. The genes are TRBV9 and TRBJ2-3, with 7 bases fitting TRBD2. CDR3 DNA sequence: TGTGCCAGCAGCGCTACTAGCGAGAGGGGAGATACGCAGTATTTT. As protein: CASSATSERGDTQYF. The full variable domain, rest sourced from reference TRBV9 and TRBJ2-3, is DSGVTQTPKHLITATGQRVTLRCSPRSGDLSVYWYQQSLDQGLQFLIQYYNGEERAKGNILERFSAQQFPDLHSELNLSSLELGDSALYFCASSATSERGDTQYFGPGTRLTVL.